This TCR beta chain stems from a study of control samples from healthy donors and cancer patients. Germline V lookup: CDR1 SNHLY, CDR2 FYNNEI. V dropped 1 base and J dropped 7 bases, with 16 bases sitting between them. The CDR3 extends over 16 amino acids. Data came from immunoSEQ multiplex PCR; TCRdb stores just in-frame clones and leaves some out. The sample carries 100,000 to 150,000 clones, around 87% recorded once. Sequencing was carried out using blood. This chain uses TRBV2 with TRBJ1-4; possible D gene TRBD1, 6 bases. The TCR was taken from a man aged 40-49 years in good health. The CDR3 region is CASSEGGGQPSEKLFF. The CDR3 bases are TGTGCCAGCAGTGAAGGGGGAGGACAGCCGAGTGAAAAACTGTTTTTT.